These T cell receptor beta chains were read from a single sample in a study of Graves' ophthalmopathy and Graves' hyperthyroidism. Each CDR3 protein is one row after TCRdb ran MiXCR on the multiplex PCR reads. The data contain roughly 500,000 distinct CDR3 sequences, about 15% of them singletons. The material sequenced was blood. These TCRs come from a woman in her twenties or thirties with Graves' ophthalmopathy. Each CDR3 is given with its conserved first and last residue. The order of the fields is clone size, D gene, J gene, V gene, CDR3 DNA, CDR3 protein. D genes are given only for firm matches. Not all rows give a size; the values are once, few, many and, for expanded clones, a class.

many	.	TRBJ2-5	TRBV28	TGTGCCAGCAGCTACCCGGTGACAGAACAAGAGACCCAGTACTTC	CASSYPVTEQETQYF
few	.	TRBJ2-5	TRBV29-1	TGCAGCGTTGCTGTTCTAGCTGATGGGACCCAGTACTTC	CSVAVLADGTQYF
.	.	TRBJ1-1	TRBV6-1	TGTGCCAGCAAGAGAGACGGGACGAACACTGAAGCTTTCTTT	CASKRDGTNTEAFF
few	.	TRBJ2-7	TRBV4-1	TGCGCCAGCAGCTCGAGCGGGCAGGGTGGCTACGAGCAGTACTTC	CASSSSGQGGYEQYF
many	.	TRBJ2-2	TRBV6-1	TGTGCCAGCAGTGAGCCGGGGCTCGGGTCCGGGGAGCTGTTTTTT	CASSEPGLGSGELFF
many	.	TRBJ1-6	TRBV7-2	TGTGCCAGCAGCTCCCGACAGTATAATTCACCCCTCCACTTT	CASSSRQYNSPLHF
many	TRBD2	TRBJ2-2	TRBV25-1	TGTGCCACGAGCGGGAGGGTTGGCGGGGAGCTGTTTTTT	CATSGRVGGELFF
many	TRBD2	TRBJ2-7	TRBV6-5	TGTGCCAGCAGTTACTGGGGGACTAGCGGGGAGCAGTACTTC	CASSYWGTSGEQYF
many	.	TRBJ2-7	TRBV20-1	TGCAGTGCTTCGGACAGCACCTACGAGCAGTACTTC	CSASDSTYEQYF
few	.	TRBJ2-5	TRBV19	TGTGCCAGTAGTATTGGCCAGAAGAAACAAGAGACCCAGTACTTC	CASSIGQKKQETQYF
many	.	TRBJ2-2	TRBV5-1	TGCGCCAGCAACTTAGCCGAAGGGACCGGGGAGCTGTTTTTT	CASNLAEGTGELFF
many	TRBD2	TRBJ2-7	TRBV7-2	TGTGCCAGCAGGGGCGGGGGACTAGACGAGCAGTACTTC	CASRGGGLDEQYF
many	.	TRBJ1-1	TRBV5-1	TGCGCCAGCAGCATTAGGTTCGGGAACACTGAAGCTTTCTTT	CASSIRFGNTEAFF
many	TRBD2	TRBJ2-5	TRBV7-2	TGTGCCAGCAGCTTGAGGGCTAGCGGGCAGGGAGAGACCCAGTACTTC	CASSLRASGQGETQYF
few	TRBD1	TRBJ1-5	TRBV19	TGTGCCAGTAGTATTCTTTTTAGACAGGGGGCAAGTGAGGATCAGCCCCAGCATTTT	CASSILFRQGASEDQPQHF
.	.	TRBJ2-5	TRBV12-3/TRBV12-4	TGTGCCAGCAGTCCCTTGAGGGGACACCAAGAGACCCAGTACTTC	CASSPLRGHQETQYF
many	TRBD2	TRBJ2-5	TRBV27	TGTGCCAGCAGTTTGCCCGGGGGGGAGACCCAGTACTTC	CASSLPGGETQYF
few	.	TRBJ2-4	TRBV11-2	TGTGCCAGCAGCCCCCGCGCTCGCGCCAGGAAGCACTTC	CASSPRARARKHF
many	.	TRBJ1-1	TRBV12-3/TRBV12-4	TGTGCCAGCAGTTTATCGCAGAACACTGAAGCTTTCTTT	CASSLSQNTEAFF
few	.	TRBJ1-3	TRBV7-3	TGTGCCAGCAGCTTACATAATGGAGACACCATATATTTT	CASSLHNGDTIYF
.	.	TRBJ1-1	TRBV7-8	TGTGCCAGCAGGGACCGACAGGTCACTGAAGCTTTCTTT	CASRDRQVTEAFF
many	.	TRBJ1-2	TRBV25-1	TGTGCCAGCAGTGAATCGGCGCAGGAAACTAACTATGGCTACACCTTC	CASSESAQETNYGYTF